This section outlines one TCR beta chain sequence together with its context. Its antigen is as yet unknown. The data were taken from a study of T cell responses to AZD1222 COVID-19 vaccine. Repertoires were generated with immunoSEQ multiplex PCR, while TCRdb's copy carries only in-frame clones and drops some. Found here are approximately 110,000 clones, about four fifths of them singletons; the top ten hold roughly 9.9%. Study-wide points: Unmutated variant regions are reportedly the target of nearly half of TCRs that are spike-specific. Baseline seropositives among AZD1222 recipients totaled only 5 to 7. Spike was spanned by vaccine-associated CD4 TCRs, with dominance at 160-218 and 743-854.

Trimming at V came to 5 bases and at J to 6 bases, leaving 4 bases not matched to a gene. Germline CDR1 and CDR2: SGHDN and FVKESK. The CDR3 sequence is 14 residues long. The sequenced sample was peripheral blood, obtained on day 0 of AZD1222 vaccination. J is TRBJ2-3 and V is TRBV14; 11 bases are a match to TRBD2. The receptor comes from an adult in good health. CDR3 residues: CASSSLAGVDTQYF. In DNA form, the CDR3 reads TGTGCCAGCAGCTCACTAGCGGGAGTTGATACGCAGTATTTT.